This passage covers 28 T cell receptor beta chains from one sample sequenced in a study of OX40 agonist ivuxolimab in advanced cancers. Assay used: immunoSEQ multiplex PCR; TCRdb lists only in-frame clones, some missing. The table includes 62,000 or so clones, 80% to 90% detected once. Sequencing was performed on CD4+ or CD8+ T cells sorted from blood, taken in a trial of the OX40 agonist ivuxolimab. The receptors stem from an adult with an advanced solid tumor such as melanoma, head and neck, liver or kidney cancer.

This clone was counted a single time. The CDR3 region is CASSSQGTYNEQFF. In DNA, the CDR3 is TGCGCCAGCAGCTCCCAGGGGACCTACAATGAGCAGTTCTTC. The chain has TRBV5-1 and TRBJ2-1, with TRBD1 as a possible D gene (6 bases). Germline V CDR1 and CDR2: SGHRS, YFSETQ. Trimming took off 3 bases at V and 2 bases at J, with 9 bases between the two ends. The CDR3 runs 14 residues. The full variable domain, completed using reference TRBV5-1 and TRBJ2-1, is KAGVTQTPRYLIKTRGQQVTLSCSPISGHRSVSWYQQTPGQGLQFLFEYFSETQRNKGNFPGRFSGRQFSNSRSEMNVSTLELGDSALYLCASSSQGTYNEQFFGPGTRLTVL.

V and J are TRBV6-5 and TRBJ1-1; 11 bases align to TRBD1. The V segment lost 2 bases and the J segment 8 bases; nucleotides outside the gene matches: 10. CDR3 length equals 16 residues. Germline V gives CDR1 MNHEY, CDR2 SVGAGI. In DNA form, the CDR3 reads TGTGCCAGCAGTTACCGCGGGACAGGGGGTATTATGGAAGCTTTCTTT. Its protein is CASSYRGTGGIMEAFF.

The chain's CDR3 is CASSRDLGTGDYEQYF. The CDR3 coding sequence is TGTGCCAGCTCAAGAGATCTTGGGACAGGGGATTACGAGCAGTACTTC. The V gene is TRBV18, the J gene TRBJ2-7; 10 bases are shared with TRBD1. With V trimmed by 5 bases and J by 4 bases, 11 bases remained unmatched. This CDR3 comprises 16 residues. The germline V gene has CDR1 KGHSH and CDR2 LQKENI.

The chain recombines TRBV29-1 with TRBJ1-1, with a possible D match to TRBD1 (6 bases). The CDR3 is 12 amino acids. Trimming removed 5 bases from V and 4 bases from J, with 11 bases in between. Germline CDR1 SQVTM, CDR2 ANQGSEA. The CDR3 DNA follows: TGCAGCGTTTCAGGGGTCCCCACTGAAGCTTTCTTT. This sequence encodes CSVSGVPTEAFF.

This sequence joins TRBV30 and TRBJ1-2, with unresolved D. CDR3 size: 15 residues. CDR1 and CDR2 from the germline V gene are GTSNPN and SVGIG (reference sequence). V dropped 0 bases and J dropped 5 bases, with 16 bases sitting between them. The CDR3, as DNA: TGTGCCTGGAGTGTACGAGGTGTAGGTTATTATGGCTACACCTTC. Translated, it gives CAWSVRGVGYYGYTF.

The V call is TRBV18, the J call TRBJ2-2; 8 positions agree with TRBD1. This CDR3 is 17 amino acids long. The ends lost 3 bases at V and 1 base at J; junction bases unmatched: 7. CDR1 and CDR2 from the germline V gene are KGHSH and LQKENI. This CDR3 reads CASSPGRGTGNTGELFF. As DNA, the CDR3 is TGTGCCAGCTCACCGGGACGGGGGACAGGGAACACCGGGGAGCTGTTTTTT. The complete variable domain, with remaining parts taken from reference TRBV18 and TRBJ2-2, reads NAGVMQNPRHLVRRRGQEARLRCSPMKGHSHVYWYRQLPEEGLKFMVYLQKENIIDESGMPKERFSAEFPKEGPSILRIQQVVRGDSAAYFCASSPGRGTGNTGELFFGEGSRLTVL.

The chain is built from TRBV11-3 and TRBJ2-5; TRBD2 aligns across 9 bases. Germline V gene data show CDR1 as SGHNT and CDR2 as YENEEA. This CDR3 has 15 residues. V lost 4 bases to trimming and J lost 2 bases; unmatched junction nucleotides: 5. CDR3 amino acids: CASSSGLAVQETQYF. The CDR3 nucleotides are TGTGCCAGCAGCTCGGGACTAGCTGTTCAAGAGACCCAGTACTTC.

The gene calls are TRBV18 and TRBJ2-2, with D uncertain. The CDR3 extends over 15 amino acids. Germline CDR1 is KGHSH and CDR2 is LQKENI. V lost 0 bases to trimming and J lost 1 base, with 6 bases between them. The CDR3 protein is CASSPPFRNTGELFF. The CDR3 region has the DNA TGTGCCAGCTCACCACCTTTTAGGAACACCGGGGAGCTGTTTTTT.

This clone appeared a single time. This chain connects TRBV18 to TRBJ2-1; D not resolved. The CDR3 has 14 residues. The V gene lost 2 bases and the J gene lost 0 bases, with 5 bases spanning the gap. The V gene's germline CDR1 is KGHSH and CDR2 LQKENI. In DNA, the CDR3 is TGTGCCAGCTCACCAGACGCCTCCTACAATGAGCAGTTCTTC. Protein: CASSPDASYNEQFF.

This clone occurred once. In DNA form, the CDR3 reads TGCGCCACCAGTTCTGGCGGCTCTGGGGCCAACGTCCTGACTTTC. Its protein is CATSSGGSGANVLTF. The chain is built from TRBV5-1 and TRBJ2-6, with D hard to call. The germline V and J ends were trimmed by 9 bases and 0 bases, with 13 bases remaining between them. The CDR3 is made up of 15 amino acids. Germline V gene lookup returns CDR1 SGHRS and CDR2 YFSETQ.

The rearrangement links TRBV7-2 to TRBJ1-1; no definite D call. Trimming shortened V by 4 bases and J by 3 bases, and 9 bases separated the two germline ends. CDR1 and CDR2 from the germline V gene are SGHTA and FQGNSA. The CDR3 extends over 13 amino acids. The DNA of the CDR3 is TGTGCCAGCAGCTCAAAAAGGCACACTGAAGCTTTCTTT. Protein: CASSSKRHTEAFF. Combining the CDR3 with reference TRBV7-2 and TRBJ1-1 gives the whole variable domain GAGVSQSPSNKVTEKGKDVELRCDPISGHTALYWYRQSLGQGLEFLIYFQGNSAPDKSGLPSDRFSAERTGGSVSTLTIQRTQQEDSAVYLCASSSKRHTEAFFGQGTRLTVV.

The V gene is TRBV28, the J gene TRBJ2-7, with 7 bases fitting TRBD1. CDR1 and CDR2 (germline): MDHEN, SYDVKM. V shed 7 bases, J shed 1 base, and the junction held 7 bases outside the gene matches. CDR3 length: 14 amino acids. The CDR3 DNA is TGTGCCAGCAACCTCAGACAGGGATCCTACGAGCAGTACTTC. The encoded protein is CASNLRQGSYEQYF.

This chain connects TRBV10-3 to TRBJ2-7; TRBD1 matches 8 bases. The CDR3 length is 14 residues. CDR1 ENHRY and CDR2 SYGVKD come from the germline V gene. The V and J ends lost 6 bases and 2 bases, in that order; junction bases with no gene match: 6. The CDR3: CAISGTGRTYEQYF. CDR3 DNA: TGTGCCATCAGCGGGACAGGCCGTACCTACGAGCAGTACTTC.

CDR3 residues: CASSIESGTWGAKNIQYF. The CDR3 nucleotides are TGTGCCAGTAGTATCGAATCGGGCACTTGGGGGGCCAAAAACATTCAGTACTTC. This chain joins TRBV19 and TRBJ2-4; D could derive from TRBD1 or TRBD2 (5 bases each). CDR3 length: 18 amino acids. Per germline, CDR1 LNHDA and CDR2 SQIVND (reference sequence). V lost 3 bases and J lost 1, with 19 bases in between.

The chain has TRBV5-6 and TRBJ2-4, with 8 bases aligning to TRBD2. Germline CDR1 is SGHDT and CDR2 is YYEEEE. The CDR3 loop spans 14 amino acids. V shed 3 bases and J 6 bases; nucleotides not matched to a gene: 5. As DNA, the CDR3 is TGTGCCAGCAGCTCCCGGGGGGGTGGAAACATTCAGTACTTC. Its protein product is CASSSRGGGNIQYF.

The J gene is TRBJ2-1, the V gene TRBV7-2; TRBD2 aligns across 7 bases. V lost 3 bases, J lost 2 bases, and 4 bases stayed unmatched. The CDR3 length is 15 residues. Germline CDR1 SGHTA, CDR2 FQGNSA. CDR3 amino acids: CASSFLSGAYNEQFF. In DNA form, the CDR3 reads TGTGCCAGCAGCTTCCTCAGCGGGGCCTACAATGAGCAGTTCTTC.

V usage is TRBV2 and J usage is TRBJ2-7; possibly TRBD2 for D (5 bases). CDR3 length equals 14 residues. CDR1 is SNHLY, CDR2 FYNNEI, per germline. Trimming removed 7 bases from V and 8 bases from J, with 21 bases in between. CDR3 sequence reads: CASMTPFRGIKQYF. The CDR3 DNA follows: TGTGCCAGCATGACCCCGTTTCGAGGGATTAAGCAGTACTTC. Full variable domain (missing parts from reference TRBV2 and TRBJ2-7): EPEVTQTPSHQVTQMGQEVILRCVPISNHLYFYWYRQILGQKVEFLVSFYNNEISEKSEIFDDQFSVERPDGSNFTLKIRSTKLEDSAMYFCASMTPFRGIKQYFGPGTRLTVT.

CDR3 sequence reads: CASSFGGDSYEQYF. CDR3 nucleotides: TGTGCCAGCAGCTTTGGGGGGGACTCCTACGAGCAGTACTTC. The chain combines TRBV7-2 with TRBJ2-7; the match to TRBD2 covers 7 bases. CDR1 is SGHTA and CDR2 is FQGNSA in the germline V gene. The ends lost 3 bases at V and 0 bases at J; junction bases unmatched: 2. This CDR3 is 14 amino acids long.

This clone showed up just once. The CDR3 sequence: CASSLGRGLGIEGYTF. The CDR3 region has the DNA TGTGCCAGCAGCTTGGGGCGGGGTCTTGGTATCGAGGGCTACACCTTC. The chain joins TRBV5-5 to TRBJ1-2; D unresolved. This CDR3 is built from 16 residues. Trimming took 0 bases from V and 8 from J, leaving 20 bases between them. Germline CDR1 reads SGHKS; CDR2 reads YYEKEE (reference sequence).

The rearrangement links TRBV4-2 to TRBJ2-7; 10 bases are a match to TRBD2. The CDR3 spans 14 residues. Trimming took 4 bases from V and 5 from J; bases not matched to a gene: 5. The germline V gene encodes CDR1 LGHNA and CDR2 YNFKEQ. The CDR3 is CASSLIAGGNEQYF. For the CDR3, the DNA is TGTGCCAGCAGCCTCATAGCGGGAGGTAACGAGCAGTACTTC.

The CDR3 DNA reads as TGTGCCAGTAGCGGACTCAGGGTTTTCGACAATGAGCAGTTCTTC. Residues: CASSGLRVFDNEQFF. The chain has TRBV19 and TRBJ2-1; D is tentatively TRBD1 or TRBD2 (5 bases each). The germline V and J ends were trimmed by 6 bases and 5 bases, with 17 bases remaining between them. Looked up from germline, CDR1 is LNHDA and CDR2 is SQIVND (reference sequence). CDR3 length: 15 residues.

This chain connects TRBV11-3 to TRBJ2-7; the D gene is possibly TRBD2 (5 bases). Germline values: CDR1 SGHNT, CDR2 YENEEA. Trimming pared 5 bases from V and 1 base from J, leaving 12 bases between. The CDR3 extends over 14 amino acids. The CDR3 protein is CASSLRGGSYEQYF. The DNA of the CDR3 is TGTGCCAGCAGCCTGCGTGGCGGGTCCTACGAGCAGTACTTC.

V usage is TRBV5-4 and J usage is TRBJ2-7; a weak D match, TRBD1 (6 bases). This CDR3 spans 16 amino acids. Looked up from germline, CDR1 is SGHNT and CDR2 is YYREEE (reference sequence). Trimming shortened V by 4 bases and J by 0 bases, and 17 bases separated the two germline ends. The CDR3 spells CASSPNGQRSSYEQYF. CDR3 DNA sequence: TGTGCCAGCAGCCCGAACGGACAGCGGAGCTCCTACGAGCAGTACTTC.

On this clone: This specimen includes other DNA sequences encoding the same CDR3. The V call is TRBV5-1, the J call TRBJ1-1; tentative D call: TRBD1 (6 bases). V gave up 3 bases and J gave up 0 bases, with 9 bases separating them. The CDR3 loop spans 14 amino acids. The V gene's germline CDR1 is SGHRS and CDR2 YFSETQ. The chain's CDR3 is CASSSGQLNTEAFF. The CDR3, as DNA: TGCGCCAGCAGCTCGGGACAATTGAACACTGAAGCTTTCTTT.

The chain uses TRBV7-2 and TRBJ2-7; 10 nucleotides align to TRBD1. Per the germline V gene, CDR1 is SGHTA and CDR2 is FQGNSA. The CDR3 covers 15 residues. The junction had 7 bases not matched to a gene; V was cut back by 5 bases and J by 3 bases. The CDR3 loop is CASSPDRGNLYEQYF. The CDR3 DNA is TGTGCCAGCAGCCCGGACAGGGGGAACCTCTACGAGCAGTACTTC.

Relative to its sample, this clone is large. The V and J genes are TRBV5-4 and TRBJ1-2; 9 positions match TRBD1. Germline trimming cut 1 base from V and 2 bases from J; bases unmatched to any gene: 3. This CDR3 is 15 amino acids long. Germline V lookup: CDR1 SGHNT, CDR2 YYREEE (reference sequence). The CDR3 DNA is TGTGCCAGCAGCTTGAGGGGACAGGGAAACTATGGCTACACCTTC. Amino acids: CASSLRGQGNYGYTF.

DNA for the CDR3: TGCGCCAGCAGCCAAGGACGTTCACAGGCGGAGACCCAGTACTTC. Translating gives CASSQGRSQAETQYF. This chain uses TRBV4-3 with TRBJ2-5, with D perhaps TRBD1 (5 bases). The germline gives CDR1 LGHNA, CDR2 YSLEER. V lost 1 base and J 5 bases, leaving 14 bases between the germline ends. This CDR3 is 15 amino acids long.

The chain uses TRBV28 and TRBJ2-7; 7 bases map to TRBD1. Trimming took 6 bases from V and 0 from J; bases not matched to a gene: 5. The CDR3 extends over 14 amino acids. Germline V gene lookup returns CDR1 MDHEN and CDR2 SYDVKM. CDR3 residues: CASRMTGSSYEQYF. The CDR3 bases are TGTGCCAGCAGAATGACAGGGAGCTCCTACGAGCAGTACTTC.